This TCR beta chain was recorded in a study of Graves' ophthalmopathy and Graves' hyperthyroidism. Study background: Upon initial diagnosis and before any treatment, peripheral blood was collected. General study findings and limits: Thyroid clonotypes that were expanded above 0.001 frequency mostly also appeared in blood.

Deletions cut 5 bases from V and 2 bases from J, with 5 bases between. The CDR3 sequence is 12 residues long. Germline V gene sequence: CDR1 KGHDR, CDR2 SFDVKD. The authors enrolled newly diagnosed hyperthyroidism patients aged 18 to 65 with under 2 months' duration. In its sample, this clonotype was seen many times. The antigen remains unidentified. Beta-chain TCR CDR3 regions were amplified from RNA transcripts. Scientists carried out first-round RT-PCR using HTBI primers and then a second-round multiplex PCR. TCRdb passed the multiplex PCR reads through MiXCR, listing each CDR3 protein once. The profile shows hundreds of thousands of distinct CDR3 sequences, 21% of them singletons.

This TCR was recovered from a woman aged 18-30 years with stable Graves' hyperthyroidism. Sample: peripheral blood. The chain recombines TRBV24-1 with TRBJ1-2; no definite D call. The CDR3 DNA reads TGTGCCACCAGTGTTGGAAACTATGGCTACACCTTC. Amino acids: CATSVGNYGYTF.